The 11 T cell receptor beta chains below were found in one sample sequenced in a study of monozygotic twins with inflammatory bowel disease (dated by TCRdb to about 2019). The library was prepared using 5' RACE. Sequencer: Illumina HiSeq 2500. TCRdb reprocessed the sequencing reads and holds a single record per CDR3 protein sequence, with no DNA. The sample table holds 120,000 to 150,000 distinct CDR3 sequences. 2% to 2.5% of the sample goes to the ten largest clones. Source material: blood. The receptor set was obtained from a human donor with ulcerative colitis or Crohn's disease, or a healthy co-twin of an affected twin (not recorded which).

The chain carries TRBV9 and TRBJ2-1; TCRdb picks TRBD1, but there is no DNA to check that call. Germline V CDR1 and CDR2: SGDLS, YYNGEE. The CDR3 runs to 15 residues. CDR3 protein: CASSVGGGPNNEQFF.

This chain connects TRBV7-6 to TRBJ2-7; TCRdb calls TRBD1, which cannot be checked without DNA. Germline CDR1 is SGHVS and CDR2 is FNYEAQ. The CDR3 loop spans 15 amino acids. Here the CDR3 reads CASSLAGTGGSEQYF.

This chain uses TRBV9 with TRBJ1-6. This CDR3 comprises 16 residues. The germline gives CDR1 SGDLS, CDR2 YYNGEE. This CDR3 reads CASSVESSSYNSPLHF. Full variable domain (outside the CDR3, taken from reference TRBV9 and TRBJ1-6): DSGVTQTPKHLITATGQRVTLRCSPRSGDLSVYWYQQSLDQGLQFLIQYYNGEERAKGNILERFSAQQFPDLHSELNLSSLELGDSALYFCASSVESSSYNSPLHFGNGTRLTVT.

J is TRBJ2-5 and V is TRBV14; the TRBD2 assignment by TCRdb is unverifiable without DNA. CDR3 length: 13 residues. Germline-derived CDR1 and CDR2 are SGHDN and FVKESK. This CDR3 reads CASSPFTRETQYF.

The genes are TRBV7-2 and TRBJ2-5. Germline V lookup: CDR1 SGHTA, CDR2 FQGNSA. This CDR3 contains 14 residues. CDR3 residues: CASSPPYFGETQYF. Complete variable domain (other parts from reference TRBV7-2 and TRBJ2-5): GAGVSQSPSNKVTEKGKDVELRCDPISGHTALYWYRQSLGQGLEFLIYFQGNSAPDKSGLPSDRFSAERTGGSVSTLTIQRTQQEDSAVYLCASSPPYFGETQYFGPGTRLLVL.

The chain combines TRBV29-1 with TRBJ1-1. This CDR3 is built from 14 residues. Germline lookup yields CDR1 SQVTM and CDR2 ANQGSEA. CDR3: CSAREDFRIPEAFF.

The chain links TRBV20-1 to TRBJ1-2; absent DNA, TCRdb's TRBD1 call cannot be checked. The germline CDR1 and CDR2 sequences are DFQATT and SNEGSKA (reference sequence). The length of the CDR3 is 14 residues. The CDR3: CSARDPRGPDGYTF.

The chain has TRBV20-1 and TRBJ2-5; TCRdb reports TRBD2, a call that lacks DNA to check it against. Germline V gene sequence: CDR1 DFQATT, CDR2 SNEGSKA (reference sequence). This CDR3 has 17 amino acids. CDR3 amino acids: CSARPSRVWDQRETQYF.

The CDR3 sequence: CASSPRRGTTSYNEQFF. The chain couples TRBV7-6 to TRBJ2-1; the TCRdb call, TRBD1, lacks DNA for checking. Germline-derived CDR1 and CDR2 are SGHVS and FNYEAQ. The length of the CDR3 is 17 residues.

This chain links TRBV6-1 with TRBJ2-7; TCRdb's D gene call, TRBD1, goes unchecked for lack of DNA. CDR1 is MNHNS and CDR2 is SASEGT in the germline V gene. The CDR3 covers 15 residues. CDR3 loop: CASTSPGQGDYEQYF.

The chain carries TRBV7-3 and TRBJ2-3; no DNA is available, so the TRBD1 call from TCRdb remains unchecked. Germline V gene sequence: CDR1 SGHTA, CDR2 FQGTGA. The CDR3 contains 15 residues. This CDR3 reads CASSPQSGGTDTQYF. The full variable domain, completed using reference TRBV7-3 and TRBJ2-3, is GAGVSQTPSNKVTEKGKYVELRCDPISGHTALYWYRQSLGQGPEFLIYFQGTGAADDSGLPNDRFFAVRPEGSVSTLKIQRTERGDSAVYLCASSPQSGGTDTQYFGPGTRLTVL.